The 30 T cell receptor beta chains listed next were all sequenced from one sample in a study of technical replicates of blood from several donors. Sequenced by immunoSEQ multiplex PCR; TCRdb stores in-frame clones only, minus some. This table has around 69,000 clones, more than 75% appearing once. The specimen was PBMCs. These TCRs come from a human donor in good health. Some clones in this sample may be carry-over from other donors' samples.

This clone came up once. The chain uses TRBV5-4 and TRBJ2-7; 8 bases fit TRBD2. V was pared by 2 bases and J by 0 bases, with 4 bases of the junction left unmatched. This CDR3 comprises 15 residues. Germline V gene data show CDR1 as SGHNT and CDR2 as YYREEE (reference sequence). The CDR3 region is CASSLLAGGSYEQYF. The CDR3, as DNA: TGTGCCAGCAGCTTACTTGCGGGGGGCTCCTACGAGCAGTACTTC.

This clone has only one observation. The chain carries TRBV5-1 and TRBJ2-1; TRBD2 aligns across 14 bases. Germline trimming cut 0 bases from V and 6 bases from J; bases unmatched to any gene: 5. The CDR3 is made up of 17 amino acids. CDR1 and CDR2 from the germline V gene are SGHRS and YFSETQ. CDR3 region: CASSLGGTSGGSNEQFF. The CDR3 nucleotides are TGCGCCAGCAGCTTGGGGGGGACTAGCGGGGGATCCAATGAGCAGTTCTTC.

V gene TRBV12-5 combines with J gene TRBJ1-4; possible D gene TRBD1, 5 bases. The V gene's germline CDR1 is LGHNT and CDR2 FRNRAP. The CDR3 length is 14 residues. Trimming stripped 0 bases from V and 7 bases from J, with 9 bases between. CDR3 coding DNA: TGTGCTAGTGGTTTGGTAGGGGCCCGTGAAAAACTGTTTTTT. Its protein is CASGLVGAREKLFF. The variable domain in full, with the rest retrieved from reference TRBV12-5 and TRBJ1-4, is DARVTQTPRHKVTEMGQEVTMRCQPILGHNTVFWYRQTMMQGLELLAYFRNRAPLDDSGMPKDRFSAEMPDATLATLKIQPSEPRDSAVYFCASGLVGAREKLFFGSGTQLSVL.

The chain combines TRBV7-9 with TRBJ1-3, with D unresolved. Between the trimmed V and J ends, which lost 5 bases and 0 bases, there was a span of 20 bases. This CDR3 comprises 18 residues. Per germline, CDR1 SEHNR and CDR2 FQNEAQ (reference sequence). The CDR3 sequence is CASSPPRVHHLSGNTIYF. DNA for the CDR3: TGTGCCAGCAGCCCCCCCCGGGTACATCACCTCTCTGGAAACACCATATATTTT.

V usage is TRBV27 and J usage is TRBJ1-6; D is uncertain. This CDR3 comprises 18 residues. V was shortened by 0 bases and J by 9 bases, with 21 bases between the two germline ends. CDR1 is MNHEY and CDR2 is SMNVEV in the germline V gene (reference sequence). CDR3 sequence: CASSLSGWAGIVGSPLHF. The CDR3 bases are TGTGCCAGCAGTTTATCGGGTTGGGCGGGAATAGTCGGTTCACCCCTCCACTTT.

The genes are TRBV5-4 and TRBJ2-3; 7 bases match TRBD1. Germline CDR1 SGHNT, CDR2 YYREEE (reference sequence). The CDR3 loop spans 18 amino acids. With 2 bases clipped from V and 0 bases from J, the junction kept 12 bases outside the gene matches. The CDR3 protein is CASSFMTGSLKSTDTQYF. CDR3 nucleotide sequence: TGTGCCAGCAGCTTTATGACAGGGAGCCTGAAAAGCACAGATACGCAGTATTTT.

The V call is TRBV5-1, the J call TRBJ1-4; no clear D. The germline V gene encodes CDR1 SGHRS and CDR2 YFSETQ. V was trimmed by 0 bases and J by 4 bases, leaving 7 bases between them. The CDR3 length is 14 residues. The CDR3 nucleotides read TGCGCCAGCAGCTTGGAGCCTATTAATGAAAAACTGTTTTTT. Its protein is CASSLEPINEKLFF.

This chain joins TRBV4-3 and TRBJ2-7; weak D call: TRBD1 (5 bases). The CDR3 is 14 residues long. Trimming took 0 bases from V and 1 from J, leaving 7 bases between them. Germline lookup yields CDR1 LGHNA and CDR2 YSLEER. The DNA for the CDR3 is TGCGCCAGCAGCCAAGATAGGGGTTCCTACGAGCAGTACTTC. It specifies CASSQDRGSYEQYF.

The chain employs TRBV5-6 and TRBJ2-1, with TRBD1 as a possible D gene (6 bases). Germline CDR1 is SGHDT and CDR2 is YYEEEE. Trimming cost V 4 bases and J 1 base, with 12 bases left between them. This CDR3 region has 15 residues. CDR3 nucleotides: TGTGCCAGCAGCCCACAGGACAGATCCTACAATGAGCAGTTCTTC. This gives the protein CASSPQDRSYNEQFF.

The rearrangement uses TRBV5-1 and TRBJ2-7; D is ambiguous. The CDR3 has 16 amino acids. CDR1 and CDR2 (germline): SGHRS, YFSETQ. Trimming pared 4 bases from V and 5 bases from J, leaving 22 bases between. The CDR3 sequence is CASSPRTASGLNEQYF. The CDR3 nucleotides are TGCGCCAGCAGCCCCCGCACGGCCTCCGGGTTGAACGAGCAGTACTTC.

This clone was seen just once. The chain combines TRBV6-6 with TRBJ1-5, with TRBD1 as a possible D gene (5 bases). The V gene lost 3 bases and the J gene lost 3 bases, with 12 bases spanning the gap. The CDR3 runs to 15 residues. Per germline, CDR1 MNHNY and CDR2 SVGAGI (reference sequence). The CDR3 coding sequence is TGTGCCAGCAGTTATTCCAGGGACTTCAATCAGCCCCAGCATTTT. Residues: CASSYSRDFNQPQHF.

The chain employs TRBV13 and TRBJ2-2, with 8 nucleotides matching TRBD2. The CDR3 runs to 17 residues. Germline V gene data show CDR1 as PRHDT and CDR2 as FYEKMQ (reference sequence). Trimming at V came to 5 bases and at J to 6 bases, leaving 14 bases not matched to a gene. CDR3 nucleotide sequence: TGTGCCAGCAGCCCCGCGGGGGGACCCCGAACCGCCGGGGAGCTGTTTTTT. It is translated as CASSPAGGPRTAGELFF.

J is TRBJ2-7 and V is TRBV10-3; 9 nucleotides line up with TRBD1. This CDR3 comprises 16 residues. Germline V gene lookup returns CDR1 ENHRY and CDR2 SYGVKD. J was trimmed by 5 bases and V by 2 bases; bases with no gene match: 10. The CDR3 bases are TGTGCCATCAGTGAGGGGACAGGGAGCCCAAGCGACGAGCAGTACTTC. Translation gives CAISEGTGSPSDEQYF.

The chain employs TRBV6-1 and TRBJ2-7; TRBD2 might be the D (6 bases). Per germline, CDR1 MNHNS and CDR2 SASEGT. The V and J ends lost 8 bases and 0 bases respectively, with 11 bases between them. The CDR3 extends over 13 amino acids. The CDR3 sequence: CASSREASYEQYF. In DNA form, the CDR3 reads TGTGCCAGCTCCAGGGAGGCCTCCTACGAGCAGTACTTC.

This sequence joins TRBV18 and TRBJ2-1, with TRBD2 matching over 13 bases. The CDR3 sequence is 16 residues long. J gave up 2 bases and V 6 bases, and 4 bases lay outside the gene matches. Germline V gives CDR1 KGHSH, CDR2 LQKENI. Here the CDR3 reads CASSPGTSGTYNEQFF. The DNA for the CDR3 is TGTGCCAGCTCCCCCGGGACTAGCGGGACCTACAATGAGCAGTTCTTC. Full variable domain (rest looked up from reference TRBV18 and TRBJ2-1): NAGVMQNPRHLVRRRGQEARLRCSPMKGHSHVYWYRQLPEEGLKFMVYLQKENIIDESGMPKERFSAEFPKEGPSILRIQQVVRGDSAAYFCASSPGTSGTYNEQFFGPGTRLTVL.

This chain links TRBV20-1 with TRBJ1-6; TRBD1 matches 7 bases. Germline V lookup: CDR1 DFQATT, CDR2 SNEGSKA (reference sequence). This CDR3 spans 11 amino acids. With 7 bases clipped from V and 13 bases from J, the junction kept 7 bases outside the gene matches. The chain's CDR3 is CSVGKGAPLHF. The CDR3 nucleotides are TGCAGTGTTGGAAAGGGGGCTCCCCTCCACTTT.

This chain uses TRBV5-5 with TRBJ2-5; D is ambiguous. The V and J ends lost 0 bases and 2 bases respectively, with 8 bases between them. The CDR3 runs to 14 residues. The germline CDR1 and CDR2 sequences are SGHKS and YYEKEE (reference sequence). CDR3 in amino acids: CASSLGGQQETQYF. DNA of the CDR3: TGTGCCAGCAGCTTGGGCGGTCAGCAAGAGACCCAGTACTTC.

The chain couples TRBV4-2 to TRBJ2-1; D is perhaps TRBD1 (6 bases). Germline loops: CDR1 LGHNA, CDR2 YNFKEQ. Trimming removed 3 bases from V and 4 bases from J, with 7 bases in between. CDR3 length equals 13 residues. The CDR3 region is CASSQGQYNEQFF. In DNA form, the CDR3 reads TGTGCCAGCAGCCAGGGACAATACAATGAGCAGTTCTTC.

This rearrangement joins TRBV13 to TRBJ2-7; D not resolved. Per the germline V gene, CDR1 is PRHDT and CDR2 is FYEKMQ (reference sequence). V dropped 3 bases and J dropped 1 base, with 4 bases sitting between them. The CDR3 runs to 12 residues. In nucleotides, the CDR3 is TGTGCCAGCAGCTTGGAGTCCTACGAGCAGTACTTC. Protein sequence: CASSLESYEQYF.

CDR3 residues: CAWNRQATNEKLFF. CDR3 DNA: TGTGCCTGGAATCGACAGGCAACTAATGAAAAACTGTTTTTT. The rearrangement joins TRBV30 to TRBJ1-4; a possible D gene is TRBD1 (6 bases). V gave up 4 bases and J gave up 0 bases, with 9 bases separating them. Germline assignment: CDR1 GTSNPN and CDR2 SVGIG (reference sequence). The CDR3 is 14 residues long.

The rearrangement uses TRBV2 and TRBJ2-1; D gene uncertain. Trimming took off 2 bases at V and 0 bases at J, with 8 bases between the two ends. Germline CDR1 is SNHLY and CDR2 is FYNNEI. This CDR3 contains 15 residues. CDR3 in DNA: TGTGCCAGCAGTGAATTAGTCCCCTCCTACAATGAGCAGTTCTTC. Its translation: CASSELVPSYNEQFF.

The J gene is TRBJ1-2, the V gene TRBV4-1; the match to TRBD1 covers 9 bases. CDR1 MGHRA and CDR2 YSYEKL come from the germline V gene. Germline trimming cut 1 base from V and 7 bases from J; bases unmatched to any gene: 10. The length of the CDR3 is 16 residues. The DNA for the CDR3 is TGCGCCAGCAGCCAAGTTCCCTACAGGGGGCCGGGTGGCTACACCTTC. Translation: CASSQVPYRGPGGYTF.

The chain carries TRBV4-3 and TRBJ2-7, with D possibly matching TRBD1 (6 bases). The CDR3 has 14 amino acids. With 0 bases removed from V and 8 bases from J, the gap between germline ends came to 14 bases. Germline values: CDR1 LGHNA, CDR2 YSLEER. The CDR3 sequence is CASSQERGTQQQYF. The CDR3, as DNA: TGCGCCAGCAGCCAAGAGAGAGGGACACAACAGCAGTACTTC.

The V and J genes are TRBV19 and TRBJ2-2, with D maybe TRBD2 (6 bases). V was pared by 3 bases and J by 7 bases, with 12 bases between. Germline loops: CDR1 LNHDA, CDR2 SQIVND (reference sequence). The CDR3 is 14 amino acids. Here the CDR3 reads CASSISGVLGELFF. In nucleotides, the CDR3 is TGTGCCAGTAGTATCTCGGGGGTGCTCGGGGAGCTGTTTTTT.

The sample holds one count of this clone. The genes are TRBV11-2 and TRBJ2-4; 8 nucleotides agree with TRBD2. The CDR3 loop spans 17 amino acids. The V segment lost 5 bases and the J segment 2 bases; nucleotides outside the gene matches: 11. CDR1 and CDR2 from the germline V gene are SGHAT and FQNNGV. The chain's CDR3 is CASSPAGGRLTKNIQYF. In DNA form, the CDR3 reads TGTGCCAGCAGCCCCGCGGGGGGCAGGCTAACCAAAAACATTCAGTACTTC.

V gene TRBV30 combines with J gene TRBJ1-4; D unclear. This CDR3 region has 14 residues. CDR1 is GTSNPN, CDR2 SVGIG, per germline (reference sequence). Trimming pared 0 bases from V and 7 bases from J, leaving 12 bases between. CDR3 nucleotides: TGTGCCTGGAGTGTACGACATCTTGGTGAAAAACTGTTTTTT. This codes for CAWSVRHLGEKLFF.

The chain combines TRBV7-7 with TRBJ1-3, with D tentatively TRBD1 (5 bases). The CDR3 loop spans 13 amino acids. The V end lost 4 bases, the J end lost 3 bases, and 7 bases lay between the germline ends. The V gene's germline CDR1 is SSHAT and CDR2 FNYEAQ (reference sequence). For the CDR3, the DNA is TGTGCCAGCAGCTCCGGGGGTGGAAACACCATATATTTT. Protein: CASSSGGGNTIYF.

This clone was counted a single time. The DNA for the CDR3 is TGCGCCAGCAGCCAAGGACTAGGGCTAAACGAGCAGTACTTC. It encodes CASSQGLGLNEQYF. V usage is TRBV4-1 and J usage is TRBJ2-7; a weak D match, TRBD2 (6 bases). Germline loops: CDR1 MGHRA, CDR2 YSYEKL. V was clipped by 1 base and J by 5 bases, with 12 bases between them. CDR3 length: 14 residues.

The CDR3 DNA follows: TGTGCCAGCAGCTTATTTTCCCTCCCCGGCTACGAGCAGTACTTC. Amino acids: CASSLFSLPGYEQYF. The chain carries TRBV7-2 and TRBJ2-7; D ambiguous. CDR3 size: 15 residues. Germline V lookup: CDR1 SGHTA, CDR2 FQGNSA. The V end was cut by 2 bases, the J end by 3 bases, with 14 bases between.

The chain combines TRBV7-9 with TRBJ1-3, with TRBD1 as a possible D gene (5 bases). V lost 5 bases and J 0 bases, leaving 14 bases between the germline ends. Looked up from germline, CDR1 is SEHNR and CDR2 is FQNEAQ (reference sequence). This CDR3 is 16 amino acids long. The CDR3 loop reads CASSPWGRSSGNTIYF. The CDR3 DNA is TGTGCCAGCAGCCCCTGGGGCAGGAGCTCTGGAAACACCATATATTTT.